This entry lists 2 T cell receptor beta chains sequenced from one sample in a study of cytomegalovirus exposure and HLA in healthy donors (dated by TCRdb to about 2017). Library construction relied on the immunoSEQ multiplex PCR assay. A mixture of 60 forward primers for TCR Vbeta segments and 13 reverse primers for TCR Jbeta segments was used in the multiplex PCR. TCRdb carries this immuneACCESS record with in-frame sequences only. Its versions omit some clonotypes, under half of them owing to an unresolved V gene in the studies checked, with the rest unexplained. The sample table shows 200,000 to 250,000 clones, and about 89% are seen once. Approximately 1% of the sample goes to the ten largest clones. The sequencing sample was made of PBMCs. The receptors stem from a woman younger than 30 in good health and CMV-seronegative.

The rearrangement links TRBV11-2 to TRBJ2-3; D unclear. The CDR3 has 12 residues. Trimming removed 5 bases from V and 9 bases from J, with 12 bases in between. The germline gives CDR1 SGHAT, CDR2 FQNNGV. The CDR3: CASSRLLGTQYF. Here the CDR3 DNA reads TGTGCCAGCAGCCGACTCCTTGGCACGCAGTATTTT.

V and J are TRBV7-9 and TRBJ2-5, with 10 bases that match TRBD2. Germline V gives CDR1 SEHNR, CDR2 FQNEAQ (reference sequence). Trimming took 5 bases from V and 5 from J; bases not matched to a gene: 14. This CDR3 has 17 amino acids. In DNA form, the CDR3 reads TGTGCCAGCAGCCCGCCCATGATAGCGGGAGGCGGGGAGACCCAGTACTTC. Protein product: CASSPPMIAGGGETQYF.